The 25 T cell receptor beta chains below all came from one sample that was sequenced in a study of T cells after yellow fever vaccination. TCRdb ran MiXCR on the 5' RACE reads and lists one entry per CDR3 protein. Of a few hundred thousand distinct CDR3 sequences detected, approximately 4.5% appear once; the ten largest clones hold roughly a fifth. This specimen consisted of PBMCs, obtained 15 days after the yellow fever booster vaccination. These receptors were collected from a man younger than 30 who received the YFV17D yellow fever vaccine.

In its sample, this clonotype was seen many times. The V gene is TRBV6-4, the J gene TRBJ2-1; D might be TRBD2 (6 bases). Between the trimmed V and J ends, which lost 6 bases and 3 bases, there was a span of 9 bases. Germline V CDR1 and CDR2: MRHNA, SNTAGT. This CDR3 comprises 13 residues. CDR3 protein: CASSRDFYNEQFF. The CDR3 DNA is TGTGCCAGCAGCCGGGACTTCTACAATGAGCAGTTCTTC.

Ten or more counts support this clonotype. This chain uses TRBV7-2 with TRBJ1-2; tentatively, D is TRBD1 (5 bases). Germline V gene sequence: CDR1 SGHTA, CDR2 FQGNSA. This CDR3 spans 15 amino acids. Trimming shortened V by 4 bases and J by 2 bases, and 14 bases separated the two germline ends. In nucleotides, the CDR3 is TGTGCCAGCAGCTCAGGGCGGACGGAGAACTATGGCTACACCTTC. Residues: CASSSGRTENYGYTF.

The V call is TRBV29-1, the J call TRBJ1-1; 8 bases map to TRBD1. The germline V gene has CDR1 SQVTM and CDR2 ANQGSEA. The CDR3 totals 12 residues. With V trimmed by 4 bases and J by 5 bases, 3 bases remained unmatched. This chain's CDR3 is CSVGQGMTEAFF. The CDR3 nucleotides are TGCAGCGTTGGACAGGGGATGACTGAAGCTTTCTTT.

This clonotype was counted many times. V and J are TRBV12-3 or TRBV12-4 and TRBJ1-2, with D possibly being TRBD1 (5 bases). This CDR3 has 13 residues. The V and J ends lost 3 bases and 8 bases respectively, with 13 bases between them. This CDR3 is CASSLGQGGGYTF. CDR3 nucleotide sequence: TGTGCCAGCAGTTTGGGCCAGGGCGGCGGCTACACCTTC.

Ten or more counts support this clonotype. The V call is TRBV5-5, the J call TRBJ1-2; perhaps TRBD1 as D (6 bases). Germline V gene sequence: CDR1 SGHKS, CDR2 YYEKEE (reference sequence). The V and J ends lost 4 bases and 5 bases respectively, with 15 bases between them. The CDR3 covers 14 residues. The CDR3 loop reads CASSGTSEPYGYTF. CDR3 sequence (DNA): TGTGCCAGCAGCGGGACATCCGAACCTTATGGCTACACCTTC.

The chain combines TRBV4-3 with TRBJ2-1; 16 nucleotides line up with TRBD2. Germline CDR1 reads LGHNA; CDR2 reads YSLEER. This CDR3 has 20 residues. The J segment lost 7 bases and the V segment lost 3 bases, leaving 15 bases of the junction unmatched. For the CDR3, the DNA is TGCGCCAGCAGCCAGAACGAGCCGGGACTAGCGGGGGGGAGAGGGAATGAGCAGTTCTTC. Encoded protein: CASSQNEPGLAGGRGNEQFF.

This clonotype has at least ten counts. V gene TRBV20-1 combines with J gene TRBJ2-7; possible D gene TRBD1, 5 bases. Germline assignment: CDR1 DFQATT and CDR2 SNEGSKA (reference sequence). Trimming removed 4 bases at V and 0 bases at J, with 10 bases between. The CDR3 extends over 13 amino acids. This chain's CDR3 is CSAIRVDSYEQYF. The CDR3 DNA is TGCAGTGCTATCAGGGTGGACTCCTACGAGCAGTACTTC.

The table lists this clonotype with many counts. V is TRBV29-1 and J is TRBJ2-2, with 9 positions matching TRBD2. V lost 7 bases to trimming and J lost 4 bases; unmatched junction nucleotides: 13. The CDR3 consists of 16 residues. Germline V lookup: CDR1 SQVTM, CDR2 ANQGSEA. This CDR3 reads CSAYRAGGLRTGELFF. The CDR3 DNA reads TGCAGCGCCTACCGGGCGGGGGGGCTTCGCACCGGGGAGCTGTTTTTT.

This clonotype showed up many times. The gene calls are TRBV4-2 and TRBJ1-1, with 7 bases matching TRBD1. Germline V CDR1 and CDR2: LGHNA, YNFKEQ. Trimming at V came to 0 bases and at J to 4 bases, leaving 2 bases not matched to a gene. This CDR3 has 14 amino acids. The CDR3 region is CASSQDRGPTEAFF. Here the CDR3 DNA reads TGTGCCAGCAGCCAAGATAGGGGGCCCACTGAAGCTTTCTTT.

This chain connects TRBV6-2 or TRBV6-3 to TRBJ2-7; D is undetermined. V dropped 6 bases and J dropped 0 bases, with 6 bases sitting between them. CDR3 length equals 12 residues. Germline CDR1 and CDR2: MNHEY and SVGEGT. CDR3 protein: CASSPNSYEQYV. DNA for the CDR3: TGTGCCAGCAGCCCCAACTCCTACGAGCAGTACGTC.

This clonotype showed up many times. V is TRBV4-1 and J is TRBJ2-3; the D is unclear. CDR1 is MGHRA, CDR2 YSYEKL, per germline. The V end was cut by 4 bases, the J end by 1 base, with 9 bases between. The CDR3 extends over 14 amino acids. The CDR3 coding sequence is TGCGCCAGCAGCCCAACCCCCGGCACAGATACGCAGTATTTT. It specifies CASSPTPGTDTQYF.

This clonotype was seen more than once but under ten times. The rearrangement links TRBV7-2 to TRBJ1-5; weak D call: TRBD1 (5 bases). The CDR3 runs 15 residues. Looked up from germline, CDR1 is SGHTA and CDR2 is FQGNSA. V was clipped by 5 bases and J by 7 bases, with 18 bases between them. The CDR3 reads CASSGGRGREQPQHF. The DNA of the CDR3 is TGTGCCAGCAGCGGGGGGAGGGGAAGGGAACAGCCCCAGCATTTT.

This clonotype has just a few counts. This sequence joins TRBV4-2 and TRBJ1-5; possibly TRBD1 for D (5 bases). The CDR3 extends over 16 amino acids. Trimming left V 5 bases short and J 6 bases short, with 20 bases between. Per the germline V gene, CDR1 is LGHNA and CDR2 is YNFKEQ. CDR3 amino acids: CASSEGLGGVFQPQHF. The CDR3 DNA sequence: TGTGCCAGCAGCGAGGGGTTGGGGGGGGTTTTTCAGCCCCAGCATTTT.

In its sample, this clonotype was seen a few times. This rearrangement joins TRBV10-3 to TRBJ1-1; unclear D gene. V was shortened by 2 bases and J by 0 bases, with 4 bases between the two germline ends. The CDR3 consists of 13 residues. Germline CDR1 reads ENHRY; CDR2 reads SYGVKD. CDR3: CAISERVNTEAFF. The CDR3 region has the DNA TGTGCCATCAGTGAGAGGGTGAACACTGAAGCTTTCTTT.

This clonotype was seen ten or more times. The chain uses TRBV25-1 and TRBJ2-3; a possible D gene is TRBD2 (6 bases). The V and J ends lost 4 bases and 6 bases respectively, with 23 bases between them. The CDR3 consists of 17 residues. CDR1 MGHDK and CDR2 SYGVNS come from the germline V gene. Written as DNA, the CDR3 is TGTGCCAGCAGTGCTTTGGCAGGGAGGTATGTTTTGGATACGCAGTATTTT. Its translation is CASSALAGRYVLDTQYF.

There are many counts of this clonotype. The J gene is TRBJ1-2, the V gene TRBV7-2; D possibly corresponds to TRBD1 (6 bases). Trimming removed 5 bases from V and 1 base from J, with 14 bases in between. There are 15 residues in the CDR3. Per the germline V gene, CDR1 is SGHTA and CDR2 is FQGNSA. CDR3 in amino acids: CASSPLRGINYGYTF. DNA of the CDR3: TGTGCCAGCAGCCCCCTCAGGGGAATTAACTATGGCTACACCTTC.

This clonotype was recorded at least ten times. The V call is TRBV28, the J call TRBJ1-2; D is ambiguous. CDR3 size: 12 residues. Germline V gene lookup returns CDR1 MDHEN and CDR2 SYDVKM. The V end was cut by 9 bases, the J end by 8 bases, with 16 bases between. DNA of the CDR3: TGTGCCAGTTCCACGTCCGGCCTAGGCTACACCTTC. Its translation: CASSTSGLGYTF.

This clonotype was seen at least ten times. The CDR3 loop reads CSVLQGILGNEQFF. Here the CDR3 DNA reads TGCAGCGTACTACAGGGGATCCTAGGGAATGAGCAGTTCTTC. This chain uses TRBV29-1 with TRBJ2-1; 7 nucleotides align to TRBD1. Germline loops: CDR1 SQVTM, CDR2 ANQGSEA. The CDR3 length is 14 residues. V was pared by 6 bases and J by 7 bases, with 12 bases of the junction left unmatched.

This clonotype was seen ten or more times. CDR3 sequence (DNA): TGTGCCAGCAGCCCCGGACTAGCGGGCCTTTCGGAGACCCAGTACTTC. Its translation: CASSPGLAGLSETQYF. The rearrangement links TRBV4-2 to TRBJ2-5; 11 bases are a match to TRBD2. There are 16 residues in the CDR3. J was trimmed by 5 bases and V by 4 bases; bases with no gene match: 9. CDR1 and CDR2 (germline): LGHNA, YNFKEQ.

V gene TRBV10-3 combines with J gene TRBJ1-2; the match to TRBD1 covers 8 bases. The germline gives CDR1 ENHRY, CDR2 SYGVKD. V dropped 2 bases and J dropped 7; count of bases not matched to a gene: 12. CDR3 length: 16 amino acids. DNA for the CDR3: TGTGCCATCAGTGAGCCGGACAGGGTCTACAGTTTTGGCTACACCTTC. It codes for CAISEPDRVYSFGYTF.

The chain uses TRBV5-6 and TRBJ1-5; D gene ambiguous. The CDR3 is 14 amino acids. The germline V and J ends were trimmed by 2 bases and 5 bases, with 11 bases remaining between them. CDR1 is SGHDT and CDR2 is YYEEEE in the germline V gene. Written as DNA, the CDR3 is TGTGCCAGCAGCTTTCACGGGTTCGATCAGCCCCAGCATTTT. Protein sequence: CASSFHGFDQPQHF.

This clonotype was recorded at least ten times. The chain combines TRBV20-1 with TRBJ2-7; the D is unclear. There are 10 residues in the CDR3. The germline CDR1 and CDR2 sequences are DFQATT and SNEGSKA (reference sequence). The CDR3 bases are TGCAGCGTCAGACGTTGCGAGCAGTACGTC. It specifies CSVRRCEQYV.

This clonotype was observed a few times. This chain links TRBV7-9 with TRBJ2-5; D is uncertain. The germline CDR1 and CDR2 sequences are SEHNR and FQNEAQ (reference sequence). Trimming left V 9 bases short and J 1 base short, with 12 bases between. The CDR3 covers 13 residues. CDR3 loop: CASLSETQETQYF. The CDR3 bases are TGTGCCAGTCTGTCGGAGACCCAAGAGACCCAGTACTTC.

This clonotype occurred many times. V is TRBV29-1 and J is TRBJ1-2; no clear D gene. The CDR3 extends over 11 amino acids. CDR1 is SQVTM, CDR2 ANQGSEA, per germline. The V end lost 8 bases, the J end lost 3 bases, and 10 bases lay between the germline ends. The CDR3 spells CSYGRDYGYTF. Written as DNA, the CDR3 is TGCAGCTACGGACGGGACTATGGCTACACCTTC.

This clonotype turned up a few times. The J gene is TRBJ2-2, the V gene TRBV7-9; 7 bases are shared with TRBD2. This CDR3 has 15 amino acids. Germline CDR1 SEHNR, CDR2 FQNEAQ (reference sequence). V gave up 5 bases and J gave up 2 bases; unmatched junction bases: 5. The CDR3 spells CASSETSSNTGELFF. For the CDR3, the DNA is TGTGCCAGCAGCGAGACTAGCAGTAACACCGGGGAGCTGTTTTTT.